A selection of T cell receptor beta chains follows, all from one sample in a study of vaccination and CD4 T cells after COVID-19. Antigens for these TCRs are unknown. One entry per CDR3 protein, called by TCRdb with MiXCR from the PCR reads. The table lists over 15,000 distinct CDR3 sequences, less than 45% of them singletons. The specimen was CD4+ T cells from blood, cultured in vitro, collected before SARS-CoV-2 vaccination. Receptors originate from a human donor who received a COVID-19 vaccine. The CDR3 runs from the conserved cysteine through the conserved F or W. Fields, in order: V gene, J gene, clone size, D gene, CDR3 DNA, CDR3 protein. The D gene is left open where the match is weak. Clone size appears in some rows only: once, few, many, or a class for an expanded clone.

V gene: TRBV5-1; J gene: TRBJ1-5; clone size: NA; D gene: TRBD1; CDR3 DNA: TGCGCCAGCAGCCCGGATACAGGGGGTCGCAATCAGCCCCAGCATTTT; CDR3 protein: CASSPDTGGRNQPQHF
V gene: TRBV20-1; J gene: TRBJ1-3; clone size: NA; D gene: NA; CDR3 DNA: TGCAGTGCTAGAGATAATAGGGGTTCTGGAAACACCATATATTTT; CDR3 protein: CSARDNRGSGNTIYF
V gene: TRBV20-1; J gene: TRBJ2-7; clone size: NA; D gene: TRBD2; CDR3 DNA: TGCAGTGCTGCTACCTCTAGCGGGGGGACCGGCTACGAGCAGTACTTC; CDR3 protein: CSAATSSGGTGYEQYF
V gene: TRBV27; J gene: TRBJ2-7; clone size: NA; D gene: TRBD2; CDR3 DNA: TGTGCCAGCAGTTTAAGGGTAGATTCGGGGGGGGAGCAGTACTTC; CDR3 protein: CASSLRVDSGGEQYF
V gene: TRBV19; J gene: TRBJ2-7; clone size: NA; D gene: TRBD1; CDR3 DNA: TGTGCCACTGGGGGGACAGGGGTGTATGAGCAGTACTTC; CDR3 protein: CATGGTGVYEQYF
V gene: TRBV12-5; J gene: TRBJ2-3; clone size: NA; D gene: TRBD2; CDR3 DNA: TGTGCTAGTGGTTTGCTGGCGGGGGGGCTCTCAGATACGCAGTATTTT; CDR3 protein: CASGLLAGGLSDTQYF
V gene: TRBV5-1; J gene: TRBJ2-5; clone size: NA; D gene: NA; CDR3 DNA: TGCGCCAGCAGCTTGAGTACACCCTCGGAAGAGACCCAGTACTTC; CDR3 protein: CASSLSTPSEETQYF
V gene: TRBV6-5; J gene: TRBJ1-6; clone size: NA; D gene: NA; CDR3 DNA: TGTGCCAGCAGTTACTCCCTGATACAAGGTCATAATTCACCCCTCCACTTT; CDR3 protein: CASSYSLIQGHNSPLHF
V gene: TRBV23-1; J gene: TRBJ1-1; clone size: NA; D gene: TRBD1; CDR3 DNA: TGCGCCAGCAGTCTCAGGGGGCTTGAAGTCACTGAAGCTTTCTTT; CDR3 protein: CASSLRGLEVTEAFF
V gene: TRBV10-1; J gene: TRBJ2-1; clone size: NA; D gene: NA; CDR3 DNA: TGCGCCAGCAGTGAGGGTGGGCTAGTCTCTCAGTTCTTC; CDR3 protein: CASSEGGLVSQFF
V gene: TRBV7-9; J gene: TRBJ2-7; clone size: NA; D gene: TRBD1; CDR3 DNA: TGTGCCAGCAGCTTAGGGGACAGGGCCACAATCTACGAGCAGTACTTC; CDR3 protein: CASSLGDRATIYEQYF
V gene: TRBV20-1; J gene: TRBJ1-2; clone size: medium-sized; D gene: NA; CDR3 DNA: TGCAGTGCTAGTTTTCAGGAAGATGGCTACACCTTC; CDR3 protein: CSASFQEDGYTF
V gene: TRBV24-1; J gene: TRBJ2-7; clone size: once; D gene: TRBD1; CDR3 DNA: TGTGCCACCAGTGATGCCCGACAGGGGAACTACGAGCAGTACTTC; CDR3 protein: CATSDARQGNYEQYF
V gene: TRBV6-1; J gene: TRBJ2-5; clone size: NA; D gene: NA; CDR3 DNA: TGTGCCAGCACCCCCCGGACCCAAGAGACCCAGTACTTC; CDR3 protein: CASTPRTQETQYF
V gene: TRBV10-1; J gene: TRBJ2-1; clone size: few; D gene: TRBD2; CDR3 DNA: TGCGCCAGCAGTGTCGGGACTAGCGGCTACAATGAGCAGTTCTTC; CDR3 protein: CASSVGTSGYNEQFF
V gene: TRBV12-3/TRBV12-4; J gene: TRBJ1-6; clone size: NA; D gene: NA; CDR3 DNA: TGTGCCAGCAGTTCCTGGGGGGGTTCTAATTCACCCCTCCACTTT; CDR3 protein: CASSSWGGSNSPLHF
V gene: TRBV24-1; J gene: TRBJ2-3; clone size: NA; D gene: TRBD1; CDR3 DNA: TGTGCCACAAGTCTCGGGACAGCAGTTTTTAGCACAGATACGCAGTATTTT; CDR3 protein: CATSLGTAVFSTDTQYF
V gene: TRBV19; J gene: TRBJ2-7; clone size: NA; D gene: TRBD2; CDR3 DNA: TGTGCCAGTAGTATAGATCCTAGCGGGGTGTACGAGCAGTACTTC; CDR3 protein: CASSIDPSGVYEQYF
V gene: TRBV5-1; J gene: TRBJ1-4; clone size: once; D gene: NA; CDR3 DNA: TGCGCCAGCAGCCCACACCCAGGAGTCGAAAAACTGTTTTTT; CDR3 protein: CASSPHPGVEKLFF
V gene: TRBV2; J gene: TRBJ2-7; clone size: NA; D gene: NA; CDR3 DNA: TGTGCCAGCAGTGGTTCCCGCTACGAGCAGTACTTC; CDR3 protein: CASSGSRYEQYF
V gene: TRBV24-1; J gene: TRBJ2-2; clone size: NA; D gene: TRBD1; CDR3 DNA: TGTGCCACCAGTGATCGTGCGGGCCACAGGGGATTGAACACCGGGGAGCTGTTTTTT; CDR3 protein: CATSDRAGHRGLNTGELFF
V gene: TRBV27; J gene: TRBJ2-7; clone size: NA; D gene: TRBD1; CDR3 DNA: TGTGCCAGCAGCGAAGGACAGGGGCGTTCCTACGAGCAGTACTTC; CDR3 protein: CASSEGQGRSYEQYF
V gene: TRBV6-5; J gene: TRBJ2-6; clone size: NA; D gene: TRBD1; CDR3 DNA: TGTGCCAGCAGTTACAGGAGACAGGGTGTTTTTGGGGCCAACGTCCTGACTTTC; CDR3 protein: CASSYRRQGVFGANVLTF
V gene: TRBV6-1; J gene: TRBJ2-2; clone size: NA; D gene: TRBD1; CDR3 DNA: TGTGCCAGCAATGGAGACAGGGGCAACACCGGGGAGCTGTTTTTT; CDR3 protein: CASNGDRGNTGELFF
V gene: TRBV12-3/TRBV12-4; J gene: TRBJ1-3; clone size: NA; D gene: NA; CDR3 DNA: TGTGCCAGCAGTTTGGTCGCCAGGTCCTCTGGAAACACCATATATTTT; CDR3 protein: CASSLVARSSGNTIYF
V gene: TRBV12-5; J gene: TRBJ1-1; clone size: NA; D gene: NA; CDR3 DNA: TGTGCTAGTGGTTTGATCGTAGGGAGAAACACTGAAGCTTTCTTT; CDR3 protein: CASGLIVGRNTEAFF
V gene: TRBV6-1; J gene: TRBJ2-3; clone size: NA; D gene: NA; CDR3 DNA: TGTGCCACCCGAGCGGAGGTTACAGATACGCAGTATTTT; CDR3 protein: CATRAEVTDTQYF
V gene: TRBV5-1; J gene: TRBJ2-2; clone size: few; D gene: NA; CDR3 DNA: TGCGCCAGCAGTCTCTCCTTGGGGACCGGGGAGCTGTTTTTT; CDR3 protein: CASSLSLGTGELFF
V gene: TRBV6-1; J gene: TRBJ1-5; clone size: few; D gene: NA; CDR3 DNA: TGTGCCAGCAGCCCCACAGTGACCAATCAGCCCCAGCATTTT; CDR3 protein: CASSPTVTNQPQHF
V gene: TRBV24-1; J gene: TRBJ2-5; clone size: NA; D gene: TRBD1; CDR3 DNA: TGTGCCACCAGTACCGACAGGGGAGAAGAGACCCAGTACTTC; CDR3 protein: CATSTDRGEETQYF
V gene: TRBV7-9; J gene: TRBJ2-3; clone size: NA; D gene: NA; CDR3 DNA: TGTGCCAGCAGCTTAGATCTCGGGGCCATTGACGGGTATTTT; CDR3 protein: CASSLDLGAIDGYF
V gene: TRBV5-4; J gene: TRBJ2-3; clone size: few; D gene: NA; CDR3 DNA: TGTGCCAGCAGCTTGGGAGGGGGGGCCGGCACAGATACGCAGTATTTT; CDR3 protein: CASSLGGGAGTDTQYF
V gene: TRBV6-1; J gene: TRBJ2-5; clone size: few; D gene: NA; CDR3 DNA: TGTGCCAGCAGTGAAGGGGGATTCGTGCCTAGGGGCCCCCAAGAGACCCAGTACTTC; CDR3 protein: CASSEGGFVPRGPQETQYF
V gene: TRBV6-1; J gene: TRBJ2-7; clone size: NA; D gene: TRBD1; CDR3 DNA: TGTGCCAGCAGTGAAGGTCCAGGGGGAAGGGAGCAGTACTTC; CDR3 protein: CASSEGPGGREQYF
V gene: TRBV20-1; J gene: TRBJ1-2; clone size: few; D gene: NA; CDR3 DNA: TGCAGTGCTCCCCTTGGGGACCACTATGGCTACACCTTC; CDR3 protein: CSAPLGDHYGYTF
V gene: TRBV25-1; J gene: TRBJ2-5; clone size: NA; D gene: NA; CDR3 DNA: TGTGCCAGCAGTGAAGGAAAACTCGCGGGCGAGACCCAGTACTTC; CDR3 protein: CASSEGKLAGETQYF
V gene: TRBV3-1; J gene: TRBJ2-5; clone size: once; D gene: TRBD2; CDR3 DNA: TGTGCCAGCAGCCCTCACCGACGACTAGCGGGGGGGGAGAACCCCGGGACCCAGTACTTC; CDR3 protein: CASSPHRRLAGGENPGTQYF
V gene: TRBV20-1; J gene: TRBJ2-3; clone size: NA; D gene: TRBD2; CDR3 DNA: TGCAGTGCTAGGGGGCGGGGGATTGATACGCAGTATTTT; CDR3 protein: CSARGRGIDTQYF
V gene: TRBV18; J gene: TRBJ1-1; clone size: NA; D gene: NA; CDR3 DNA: TGTGCCAGCTCACCTATGGGGCAGGGCACTGAAGCTTTCTTT; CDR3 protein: CASSPMGQGTEAFF
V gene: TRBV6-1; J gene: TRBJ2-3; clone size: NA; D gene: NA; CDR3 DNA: TGTGCCAGCAAGTACGAGGGCACAGATACGCAGTATTTT; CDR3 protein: CASKYEGTDTQYF
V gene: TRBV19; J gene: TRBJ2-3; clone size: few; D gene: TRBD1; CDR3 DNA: TGTGCCATCGGGACAGGGCGAAGGGCAGATACGCAGTATTTT; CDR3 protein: CAIGTGRRADTQYF
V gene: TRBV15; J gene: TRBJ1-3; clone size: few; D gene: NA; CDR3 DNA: TGTGCCACCAGCAGAGATAGGAGCGGAAACACCATATATTTT; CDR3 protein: CATSRDRSGNTIYF
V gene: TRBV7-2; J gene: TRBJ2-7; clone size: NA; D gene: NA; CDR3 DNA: TGTGCCAGCAGCTCCCGACAGGGAGGACTCTACGAGCAGTACTTC; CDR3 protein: CASSSRQGGLYEQYF
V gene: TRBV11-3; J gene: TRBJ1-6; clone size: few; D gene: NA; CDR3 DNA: TGTGCCAGCAGCTCCCAATATTCACCCCTCCACTTT; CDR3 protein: CASSSQYSPLHF
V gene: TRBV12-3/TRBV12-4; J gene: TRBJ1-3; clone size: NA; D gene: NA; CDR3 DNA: TGTGCCAGCAGTTTGTGGGATCCTGGAAACACCATATATTTT; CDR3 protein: CASSLWDPGNTIYF
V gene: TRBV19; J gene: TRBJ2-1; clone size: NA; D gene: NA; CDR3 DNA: TGTGCCAGTAGTATAGGGGTCTTTCAGAGCTCCTACAATGAGCAGTTCTTC; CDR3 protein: CASSIGVFQSSYNEQFF
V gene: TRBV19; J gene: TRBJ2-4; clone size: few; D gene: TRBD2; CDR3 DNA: TGTGCCAGTAGTATCCCTAGCGGGGGCAAAAACATTCAGTACTTC; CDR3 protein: CASSIPSGGKNIQYF
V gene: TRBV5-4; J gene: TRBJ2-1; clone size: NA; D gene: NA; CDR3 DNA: TGTGCCAGCAGCCGATCAGGGGACGGTGAGCAGTTCTTC; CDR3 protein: CASSRSGDGEQFF
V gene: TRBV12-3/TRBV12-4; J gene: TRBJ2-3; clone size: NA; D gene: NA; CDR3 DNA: TGTGCCAGCACCATGGGACATCGCACAGATACGCAGTATTTT; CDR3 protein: CASTMGHRTDTQYF
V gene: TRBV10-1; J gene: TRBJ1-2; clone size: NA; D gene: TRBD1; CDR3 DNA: TGCGCCGGCAGTGAGGGACAGCGCTATGGCTACACCTTC; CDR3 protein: CAGSEGQRYGYTF
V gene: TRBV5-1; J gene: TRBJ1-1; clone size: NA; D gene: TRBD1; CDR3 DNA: TGCGCCAGCAGTCGGATGGAGACAGGGACCGCTGAAGCTTTCTTT; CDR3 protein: CASSRMETGTAEAFF
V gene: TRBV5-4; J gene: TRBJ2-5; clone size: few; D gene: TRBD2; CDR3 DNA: TGTGCCAGCAGCCGGACTAGCGGAGAGACCCAGTACTTC; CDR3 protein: CASSRTSGETQYF
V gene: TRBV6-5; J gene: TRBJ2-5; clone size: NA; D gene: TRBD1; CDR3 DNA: TGTGCCAGCAGTTACCCAAAGGCAGGGGGCCAAGAGACCCAGTACTTC; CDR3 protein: CASSYPKAGGQETQYF
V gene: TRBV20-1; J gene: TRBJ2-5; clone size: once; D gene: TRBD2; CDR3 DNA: TGCAGTGCCGGGAGGGACGACCAAGAGACCCAGTACTTC; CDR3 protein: CSAGRDDQETQYF
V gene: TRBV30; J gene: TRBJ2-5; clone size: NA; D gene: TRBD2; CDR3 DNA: TGTGCCTGGAGTGTATTGCGGGGGGCGGGGAAGACCCAGTACTTC; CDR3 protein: CAWSVLRGAGKTQYF